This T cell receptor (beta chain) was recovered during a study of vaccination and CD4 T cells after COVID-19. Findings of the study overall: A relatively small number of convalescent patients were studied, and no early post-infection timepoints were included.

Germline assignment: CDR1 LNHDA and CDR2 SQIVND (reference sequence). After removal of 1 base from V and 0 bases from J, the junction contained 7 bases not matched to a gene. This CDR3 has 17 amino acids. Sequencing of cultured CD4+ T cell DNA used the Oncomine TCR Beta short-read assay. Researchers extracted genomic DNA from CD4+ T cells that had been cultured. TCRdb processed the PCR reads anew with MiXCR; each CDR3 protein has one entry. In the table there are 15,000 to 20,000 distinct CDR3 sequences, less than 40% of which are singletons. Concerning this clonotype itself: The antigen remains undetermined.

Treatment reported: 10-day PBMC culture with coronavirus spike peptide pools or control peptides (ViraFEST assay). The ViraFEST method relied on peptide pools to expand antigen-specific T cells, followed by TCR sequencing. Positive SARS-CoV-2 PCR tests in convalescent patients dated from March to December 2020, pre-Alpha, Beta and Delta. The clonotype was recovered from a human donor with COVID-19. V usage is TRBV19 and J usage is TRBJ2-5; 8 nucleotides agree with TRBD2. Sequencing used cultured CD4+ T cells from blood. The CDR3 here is CASSIVGQRGYQETQYF. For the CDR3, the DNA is TGTGCCAGTAGTATAGTGGGCCAGCGGGGGTACCAAGAGACCCAGTACTTC.